This T cell receptor (beta chain) was documented in a study of blood T cell repertoires in COVID-19. The wider study: COVID-19 samples collected from the United States, Italy and Spain covered acute and convalescent phases. The analysed material was cDNA or gDNA that came from T cells, B-cell-depleted T cells, or PBMCs.

Per the original methods: Amplification from reference gene primers served as the basis for estimated nucleated cell counts. Measured with immunoSEQ multiplex PCR; TCRdb has only the in-frame clones, and not every one. V, J and clone size reflect that table, while D and trimming were determined from the DNA. The data contain 210,000 or so clones, 70% to 90% of them singletons. This clone was detected only once. In Cohort 3, a recovered donor had either two negative PCRs, clearance, or symptom resolution. Input material: PBMCs or T cells enriched from blood (not recorded which). This TCR derives from a man aged 25-40 years who had recovered from COVID-19.

The CDR3 here is CASSLRQGLTEAFF. In DNA, the CDR3 is TGCGCCAGCAGCCTCCGACAGGGTTTGACTGAAGCTTTCTTT. The rearrangement links TRBV5-1 to TRBJ1-1, with 7 bases identical to TRBD1. Germline CDR1 reads SGHRS; CDR2 reads YFSETQ. Losses at the gene ends were 4 bases for V and 5 bases for J; bases not matched to a gene: 8. The CDR3 loop spans 14 amino acids.